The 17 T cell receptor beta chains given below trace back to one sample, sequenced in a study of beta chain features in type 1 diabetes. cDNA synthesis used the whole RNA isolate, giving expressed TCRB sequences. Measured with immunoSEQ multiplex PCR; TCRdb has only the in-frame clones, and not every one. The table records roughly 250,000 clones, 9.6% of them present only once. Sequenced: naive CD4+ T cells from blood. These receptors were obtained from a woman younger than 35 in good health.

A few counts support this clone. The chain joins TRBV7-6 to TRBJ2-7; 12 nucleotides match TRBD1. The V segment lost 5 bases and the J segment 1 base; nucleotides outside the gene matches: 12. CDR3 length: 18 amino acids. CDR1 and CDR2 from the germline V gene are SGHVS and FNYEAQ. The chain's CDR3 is CASSPTSGTGGMSYEQYF. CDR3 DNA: TGTGCCAGCAGCCCTACCTCCGGGACAGGGGGCATGTCCTACGAGCAGTACTTC.

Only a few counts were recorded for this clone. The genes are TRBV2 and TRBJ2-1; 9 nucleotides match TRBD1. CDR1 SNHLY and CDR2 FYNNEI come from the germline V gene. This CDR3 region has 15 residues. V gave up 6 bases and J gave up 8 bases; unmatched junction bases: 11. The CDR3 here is CASRTTGTGNDEQFF. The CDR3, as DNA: TGTGCCAGCAGAACCACCGGGACAGGGAATGATGAGCAGTTCTTC.

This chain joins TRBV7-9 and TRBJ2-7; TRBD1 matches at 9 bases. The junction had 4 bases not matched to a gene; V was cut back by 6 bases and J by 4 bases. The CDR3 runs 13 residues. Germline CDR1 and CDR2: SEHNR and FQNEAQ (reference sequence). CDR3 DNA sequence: TGTGCCAGCAGAGGGACAGGGTCTTACGAGCAGTACTTC. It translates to CASRGTGSYEQYF.

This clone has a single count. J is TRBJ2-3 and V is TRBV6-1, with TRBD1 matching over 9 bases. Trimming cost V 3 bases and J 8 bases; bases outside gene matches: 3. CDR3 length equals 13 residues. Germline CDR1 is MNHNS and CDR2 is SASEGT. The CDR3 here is CASSDSGQGTQYF. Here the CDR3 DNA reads TGTGCCAGCAGTGACTCGGGACAGGGTACGCAGTATTTT.

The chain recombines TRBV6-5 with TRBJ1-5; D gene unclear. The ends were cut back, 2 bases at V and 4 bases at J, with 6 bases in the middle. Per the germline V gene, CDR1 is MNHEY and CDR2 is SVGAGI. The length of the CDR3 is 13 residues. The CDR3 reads CASSYGGNQPQHF. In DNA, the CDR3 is TGTGCCAGCAGTTACGGCGGTAATCAGCCCCAGCATTTT.

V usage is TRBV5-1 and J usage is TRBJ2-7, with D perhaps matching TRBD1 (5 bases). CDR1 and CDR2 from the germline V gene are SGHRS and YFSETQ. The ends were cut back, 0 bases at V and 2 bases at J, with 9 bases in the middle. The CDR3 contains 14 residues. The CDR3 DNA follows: TGCGCCAGCAGCTTGGGGCTAGGGGCCTACGAGCAGTACTTC. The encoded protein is CASSLGLGAYEQYF.

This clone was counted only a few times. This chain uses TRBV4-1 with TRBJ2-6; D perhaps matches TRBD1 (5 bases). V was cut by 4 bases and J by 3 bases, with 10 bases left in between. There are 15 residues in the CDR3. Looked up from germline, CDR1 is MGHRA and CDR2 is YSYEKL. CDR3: CASSPSRVGANVLTF. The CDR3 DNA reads TGCGCCAGCAGCCCCTCCAGGGTTGGGGCCAACGTCCTGACTTTC.

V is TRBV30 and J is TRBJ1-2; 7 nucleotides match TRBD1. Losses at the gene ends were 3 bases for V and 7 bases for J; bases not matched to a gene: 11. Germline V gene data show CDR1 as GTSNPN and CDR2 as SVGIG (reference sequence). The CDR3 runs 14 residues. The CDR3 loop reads CAWREMTGRFGYTF. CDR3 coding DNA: TGTGCCTGGAGAGAAATGACAGGGAGGTTTGGCTACACCTTC.

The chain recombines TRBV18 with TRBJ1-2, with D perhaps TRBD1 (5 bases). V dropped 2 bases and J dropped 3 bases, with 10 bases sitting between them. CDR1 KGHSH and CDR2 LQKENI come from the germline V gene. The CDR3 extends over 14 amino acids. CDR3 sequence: CASSPMQGDYGYTF. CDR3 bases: TGTGCCAGCTCACCAATGCAGGGCGACTATGGCTACACCTTC. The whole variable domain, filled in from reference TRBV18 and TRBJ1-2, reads NAGVMQNPRHLVRRRGQEARLRCSPMKGHSHVYWYRQLPEEGLKFMVYLQKENIIDESGMPKERFSAEFPKEGPSILRIQQVVRGDSAAYFCASSPMQGDYGYTFGSGTRLTVV.

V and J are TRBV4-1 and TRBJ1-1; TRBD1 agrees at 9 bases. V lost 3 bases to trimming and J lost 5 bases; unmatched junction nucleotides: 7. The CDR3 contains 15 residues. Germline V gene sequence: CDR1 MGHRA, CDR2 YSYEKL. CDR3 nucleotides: TGCGCCAGCAGCCAGAGGGGACAGGGTGGAACTGAAGCTTTCTTT. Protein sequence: CASSQRGQGGTEAFF.

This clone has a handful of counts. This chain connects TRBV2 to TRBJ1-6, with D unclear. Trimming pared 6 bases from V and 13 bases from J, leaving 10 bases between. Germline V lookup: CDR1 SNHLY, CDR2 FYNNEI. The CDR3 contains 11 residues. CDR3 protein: CASRPDSPLHF. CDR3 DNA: TGTGCCAGCAGACCGGACTCGCCCCTCCACTTT.

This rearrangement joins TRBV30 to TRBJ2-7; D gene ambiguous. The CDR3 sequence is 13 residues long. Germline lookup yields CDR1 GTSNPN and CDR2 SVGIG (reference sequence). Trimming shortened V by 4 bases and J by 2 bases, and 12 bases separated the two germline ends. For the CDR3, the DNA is TGTGCCTGGACCGGCCAGGCAACCTACGAGCAGTACTTC. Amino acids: CAWTGQATYEQYF.

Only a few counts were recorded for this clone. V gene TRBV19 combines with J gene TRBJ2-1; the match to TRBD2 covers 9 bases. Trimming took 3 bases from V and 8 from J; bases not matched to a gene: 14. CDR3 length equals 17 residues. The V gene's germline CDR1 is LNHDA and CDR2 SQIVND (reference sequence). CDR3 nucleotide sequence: TGTGCCAGTAGTATCTCGCTAGCGGGGTATTACGGCGATGAGCAGTTCTTC. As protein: CASSISLAGYYGDEQFF.

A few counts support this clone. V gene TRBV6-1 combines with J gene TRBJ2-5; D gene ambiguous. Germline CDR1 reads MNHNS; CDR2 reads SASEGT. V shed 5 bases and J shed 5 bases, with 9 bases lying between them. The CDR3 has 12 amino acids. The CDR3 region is CASSPPSETQYF. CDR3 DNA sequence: TGTGCCAGCAGTCCCCCATCCGAGACCCAGTACTTC.

For the CDR3, the DNA is TGCGCCAGCAGCTTGGAGCTGTCCAACACTGAAGCTTTCTTT. It is translated as CASSLELSNTEAFF. The rearrangement joins TRBV5-1 to TRBJ1-1, with D hard to call. Germline V gene sequence: CDR1 SGHRS, CDR2 YFSETQ. V gave up 0 bases and J gave up 2 bases, with 8 bases separating them. This CDR3 is 14 amino acids long.

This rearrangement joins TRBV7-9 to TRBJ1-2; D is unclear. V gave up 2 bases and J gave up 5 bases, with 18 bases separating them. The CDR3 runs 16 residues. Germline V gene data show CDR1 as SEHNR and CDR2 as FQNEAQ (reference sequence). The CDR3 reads CASSLTSPGSLYGYTF. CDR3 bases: TGTGCCAGCAGCTTAACCTCCCCAGGCAGTTTATATGGCTACACCTTC. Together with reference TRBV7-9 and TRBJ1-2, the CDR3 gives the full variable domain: DTGVSQNPRHKITKRGQNVTFRCDPISEHNRLYWYRQTLGQGPEFLTYFQNEAQLEKSRLLSDRFSAERPKGSFSTLEIQRTEQGDSAMYLCASSLTSPGSLYGYTFGSGTRLTVV.

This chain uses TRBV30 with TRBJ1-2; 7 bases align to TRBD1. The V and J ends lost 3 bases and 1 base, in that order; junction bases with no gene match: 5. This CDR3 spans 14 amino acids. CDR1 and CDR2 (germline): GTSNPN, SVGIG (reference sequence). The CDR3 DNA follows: TGTGCCTGGAGGGGGCAGGGGGGTAACTATGGCTACACCTTC. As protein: CAWRGQGGNYGYTF.